The rows below give T cell receptor beta chains drawn from one sample of a study of CD8+ T cells in alopecia areata. Sequencing used immunoSEQ multiplex PCR; TCRdb keeps in-frame clones, though not all of them. The sample has 140,000 to 150,000 clones, roughly 64% seen once. Sequencing used CD4+ T cells sorted from blood, obtained at week 0. These receptors originate from a human donor with alopecia areata. CDR3s include the opening cysteine and the closing phenylalanine or tryptophan. A D gene is named only where the DNA matches it firmly. Clone size is given for some rows only: seen once, a few or many times, or a class if the clone is expanded.

V	J	D	size	DNA	CDR3
TRBV6-5	TRBJ2-7	NA	NA	TGTGCCAGCATCGGGACCGAGGGCCCCTACGAGCAGTACTTC	CASIGTEGPYEQYF
TRBV2	TRBJ2-3	TRBD2	few	TGTGCCAGCGGGGGTGGTCTAGCGGTAGATACGCAGTATTTT	CASGGGLAVDTQYF
TRBV5-1	TRBJ1-1	TRBD1	NA	TGCGCCAGCAGCTTGGTTTGGTTGGGACAGGGATCTGAAGCTTTCTTT	CASSLVWLGQGSEAFF
TRBV5-6	TRBJ1-6	TRBD1	NA	TGTGCCAGCAGCACCGGACAGGGGTGGGCTTCACCCCTCCACTTT	CASSTGQGWASPLHF
TRBV11-2	TRBJ2-3	NA	NA	TGTGCCAGCAGCTTAGCCCGACTTTACACAGATACGCAGTATTTT	CASSLARLYTDTQYF
TRBV20-1	TRBJ2-1	NA	NA	TGCAGTGCTCTTTCTAGTGATGAGCAGTTCTTC	CSALSSDEQFF
TRBV29-1	TRBJ2-4	NA	NA	TGCAGCGTTGAGCTGACGGCCAAAAACATTCAGTACTTC	CSVELTAKNIQYF
TRBV9	TRBJ2-7	NA	NA	TGTGCCAGCAGCCCCCATTCCGACACACTCTACGAGCAGTACTTC	CASSPHSDTLYEQYF
TRBV6-5	TRBJ2-2	NA	NA	TGTGCCAGCAGTTTCTCCTTTCTTAACACCGGGGAGCTGTTTTTT	CASSFSFLNTGELFF
TRBV7-2	TRBJ1-2	NA	NA	TGTGCCAGCAGCTTAGAGCCCAGGGTCTATGGCTACACCTTC	CASSLEPRVYGYTF
TRBV1	TRBJ2-5	NA	NA	TGCACCAGCAGCCATCCAACTAGCGGGGTGAGGGAGACCCAGTACTTC	CTSSHPTSGVRETQYF
TRBV27	TRBJ1-5	NA	NA	TGTGCCAGCAGTTTAAATCGGGTTCAGCCCCAGCATTTT	CASSLNRVQPQHF
TRBV7-9	TRBJ2-5	NA	NA	TGTGCCAGCAGCTTGATGCGGGGCGGGATGGAGCAGTACTTC	CASSLMRGGMEQYF
TRBV2	TRBJ2-3	TRBD1	NA	TGTGCCGGAAGACAGGGGGCTACAGATACGCAGTATTTT	CAGRQGATDTQYF
TRBV2	TRBJ1-2	TRBD1	NA	TGTGCCAGCAGGGCCTCACAGGGGAACTATGGCTACACCTTC	CASRASQGNYGYTF
TRBV18	TRBJ1-1	TRBD1	NA	TGTGCCAGCTCACCGTCAGGGGGCTTTACTGAAGCTTTCTTT	CASSPSGGFTEAFF
TRBV25-1	TRBJ2-7	NA	NA	TGTGCCAGCAGTGATCCTGGCGGCGTCCCCGAGCAGTACTTC	CASSDPGGVPEQYF
TRBV6-5	TRBJ2-4	TRBD1	NA	TGTGCCTCCAGGACAGGGAGAAACATTCAGTACTTC	CASRTGRNIQYF
TRBV4-1	TRBJ1-6	NA	NA	TGCGCCAGCAGCCAAGAAGGGCAGGCCGAATATCGGCCCCTCCACTTT	CASSQEGQAEYRPLHF
TRBV23-1	TRBJ1-5	NA	few	TGCGCCAGTAGGTCCACAGCACAAAATCAGCCCCAGCATTTT	CASRSTAQNQPQHF
TRBV30	TRBJ1-1	NA	NA	TGTGCCTGGAGTATAGCTGGGGAGCCTTTCTTT	CAWSIAGEPFF
TRBV6-4	TRBJ2-2	TRBD2	NA	TGTGCCAGCAGTCCGACTAGCGGGGGGTCGAACACCGGGGAGCTGTTTTTT	CASSPTSGGSNTGELFF
TRBV7-9	TRBJ1-2	NA	NA	TGTGCCAGCAGCTTAGTTAGCGGGCGGGGCTACACCTTC	CASSLVSGRGYTF
TRBV10-3	TRBJ1-6	NA	NA	TGTGCCATCAGTGAGGGACAATATAATTCACCCCTCCACTTT	CAISEGQYNSPLHF
TRBV4-1	TRBJ1-6	NA	few	TGCGCCAGCAGCCAGGCGGGGGGCAATTCACCCCTCCACTTT	CASSQAGGNSPLHF
TRBV29-1	TRBJ2-7	NA	NA	TGCAGCGCTCACAACCCCCCTTACGAGCAGTACTTC	CSAHNPPYEQYF
TRBV11-2	TRBJ2-3	TRBD2	few	TGTGCCAGCAGCTCCCTGGCGGGGGGGAAGGATACGCAGTATTTT	CASSSLAGGKDTQYF
TRBV10-3	TRBJ2-1	TRBD2	NA	TGTGCCATCAGTGAGGTGAGCGGGGCTGAATACAATGAGCAGTTCTTC	CAISEVSGAEYNEQFF